These T cell receptor beta chains were read from a single sample in a study of T cell responses to AZD1222 COVID-19 vaccine. The protocol was immunoSEQ multiplex PCR, while the TCRdb copy is restricted to in-frame clones and leaves out a portion. The repertoire holds 120,000 or so clones, 86% seen once, with around 17% in the top ten. This specimen consisted of peripheral blood, obtained 28 days after the second AZD1222 dose. These receptor sequences come from an adult who received the AZD1222 COVID-19 vaccine. The conserved cysteine and the conserved F or W are not part of the CDR3 here. Clone size is shown for a subset of rows, as once, few, many or a class of expanded clone.

j_gene,len,abundance,v_gene,CDR3aa
TRBJ1-6,11,NA,TRBV6-1,ASTHTDNSPLH
TRBJ1-1,13,NA,TRBV19,ASSIRPDWNTEAF
TRBJ2-7,13,NA,TRBV4-2,ASSQGALGSYEQY
TRBJ2-1,11,NA,TRBV5-6,ASSLRGANEQF
TRBJ2-3,15,NA,TRBV27,ASSLRGYTSGTDTQY
TRBJ2-7,13,NA,TRBV7-8,ASSFLAGGSYEQY
TRBJ2-5,13,NA,TRBV7-2,ASSTRPGIQETQY
TRBJ2-3,10,few,TRBV6-5,ASQHIPDTQY
TRBJ2-7,13,NA,TRBV6-2/TRBV6-3,ASSSSGTDPYEQY
TRBJ1-4,14,NA,TRBV5-1,ASSFATDMRGEKLF
TRBJ2-1,12,NA,TRBV6-5,ASSYAGGPYEQF
TRBJ1-5,13,NA,TRBV6-5,ASSYSSRANQPQH
TRBJ2-7,10,NA,TRBV27,ASSLGGYEQY
TRBJ1-6,12,NA,TRBV2,ASRPGQVNSPLH
TRBJ1-1,11,NA,TRBV10-2,ASTGQANTEAF
TRBJ2-7,13,NA,TRBV5-6,ASSWGTGGSYEQY
TRBJ1-4,12,NA,TRBV24-1,ATSDPGTYEKLF
TRBJ1-2,12,NA,TRBV6-2/TRBV6-3,ASSYSGAGYGYT
TRBJ1-3,13,NA,TRBV6-5,ASRPGQGVGNTIY
TRBJ2-7,12,NA,TRBV27,ASSLAGDSYEQY
TRBJ2-2,15,NA,TRBV2,ASSETLLRGSTGELF
TRBJ1-4,12,NA,TRBV7-9,ASSLSQLNEKLF
TRBJ2-2,11,NA,TRBV19,ASTVTSQGELF
TRBJ2-7,13,NA,TRBV27,ASSLGQGNSYEQY
TRBJ2-7,12,NA,TRBV28,ASSQAGRRYEQY
TRBJ1-2,11,NA,TRBV7-9,ASSFGTGNGYT
TRBJ2-1,12,NA,TRBV7-9,ASSKSGGANEQF
TRBJ1-2,10,once,TRBV7-3,ASSLRVRRYT
TRBJ2-1,14,NA,TRBV5-4,ASTRGSGSSYNEQF
TRBJ1-3,16,NA,TRBV18,ASSPLHGQGALGNTIY
TRBJ1-1,9,NA,TRBV12-3/TRBV12-4,ASSLGEKAF
TRBJ1-6,14,NA,TRBV11-2,ASSFGRGHFNSPLH
TRBJ2-2,14,NA,TRBV5-1,ASSLANRGNTGELF
TRBJ1-1,13,NA,TRBV11-2,ASSLGRTGRTEAF